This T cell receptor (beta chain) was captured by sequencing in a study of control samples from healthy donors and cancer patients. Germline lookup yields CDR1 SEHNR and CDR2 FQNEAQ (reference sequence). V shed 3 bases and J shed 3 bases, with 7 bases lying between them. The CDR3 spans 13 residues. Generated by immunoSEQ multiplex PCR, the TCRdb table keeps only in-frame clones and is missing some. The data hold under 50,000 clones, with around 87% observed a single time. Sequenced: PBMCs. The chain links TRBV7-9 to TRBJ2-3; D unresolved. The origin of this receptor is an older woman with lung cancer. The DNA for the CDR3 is TGTGCCAGCAGCTTCCCGGCAACAGATACGCAGTATTTT. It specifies CASSFPATDTQYF.